A selection of T cell receptor beta chains follows, all from one sample in a study of T cells after posttransplantation cyclophosphamide. The method was immunoSEQ multiplex PCR; TCRdb's version includes in-frame clones alone and lacks a portion of them. In the table there are tens of thousands of clones, 70% to 90% of which are singletons. The specimen was PBMCs, collected after an allogeneic stem cell transplant with a calcineurin inhibitor and methotrexate. All receptors come from a female patient in her fifties or sixties who received an allogeneic stem cell transplant from an unrelated donor, was CMV-positive, and had chronic GVHD only. Some T cells may originate from the graft donor. Both conserved end residues are part of each CDR3. The order of the fields is CDR3 length, J gene, V gene, clone size, D gene, CDR3 DNA, CDR3 protein. The D gene is left open where the match is weak. Not all rows give a size; the values are once, few, many and, for expanded clones, a class.

CDR3 length: 17
J gene: TRBJ2-2
V gene: TRBV4-3
clone size: -
D gene: -
CDR3 DNA: TGCGCCAGCAGCCAAGAGGGTGCGGGACCATTCACCGGGGAGCTGTTTTTT
CDR3 protein: CASSQEGAGPFTGELFF

CDR3 length: 14
J gene: TRBJ2-2
V gene: TRBV5-1
clone size: -
D gene: -
CDR3 DNA: TGCGCCAGCAGCTTGGAACTTTACACCGGGGAGCTGTTTTTT
CDR3 protein: CASSLELYTGELFF

CDR3 length: 14
J gene: TRBJ2-3
V gene: TRBV5-1
clone size: -
D gene: -
CDR3 DNA: TGCGCCAGCACGACGGGGGTAGCGGAAGATACGCAGTATTTT
CDR3 protein: CASTTGVAEDTQYF

CDR3 length: 16
J gene: TRBJ1-3
V gene: TRBV6-1
clone size: -
D gene: -
CDR3 DNA: TGTGCCAGCAGTGAACTCCGTCAGATAACTGGAAACACCATATATTTT
CDR3 protein: CASSELRQITGNTIYF

CDR3 length: 11
J gene: TRBJ2-3
V gene: TRBV29-1
clone size: once
D gene: -
CDR3 DNA: TGCAGCGCCTCTAATACAGATACGCAGTATTTT
CDR3 protein: CSASNTDTQYF

CDR3 length: 16
J gene: TRBJ1-3
V gene: TRBV4-1
clone size: few
D gene: -
CDR3 DNA: TGCGCCAGCAGCCAAGGGGCGGGGGGGACTGGAAACACCATATATTTT
CDR3 protein: CASSQGAGGTGNTIYF

CDR3 length: 15
J gene: TRBJ2-7
V gene: TRBV6-1
clone size: -
D gene: TRBD2
CDR3 DNA: TGTGCCAGCAGTGGTGGACTAGCAATCCCCTACGAGCAGTACTTC
CDR3 protein: CASSGGLAIPYEQYF

CDR3 length: 13
J gene: TRBJ1-1
V gene: TRBV5-1
clone size: -
D gene: -
CDR3 DNA: TGCGCCAGCAGCCTGCGACAGGACACTGAAGCTTTCTTT
CDR3 protein: CASSLRQDTEAFF

CDR3 length: 14
J gene: TRBJ2-7
V gene: TRBV5-1
clone size: -
D gene: -
CDR3 DNA: TGCGCCAGCAGCTCCGGGACACAACTTCACGAGCAGTACTTC
CDR3 protein: CASSSGTQLHEQYF

CDR3 length: 16
J gene: TRBJ2-1
V gene: TRBV12-5
clone size: -
D gene: TRBD1
CDR3 DNA: TGTGCTAGTGGTTTGGGACAGGGGAGCGCCTACAATGAGCAGTTCTTC
CDR3 protein: CASGLGQGSAYNEQFF

CDR3 length: 15
J gene: TRBJ2-1
V gene: TRBV7-3
clone size: -
D gene: TRBD2
CDR3 DNA: TGTGCCAGCAGCTTAACGGGGCGGGAGTTCGATGAGCAGTTCTTC
CDR3 protein: CASSLTGREFDEQFF

CDR3 length: 15
J gene: TRBJ2-2
V gene: TRBV18
clone size: -
D gene: TRBD1
CDR3 DNA: TGTGCCAGCTCACCGGGACAGGGTATCACCGGGGAGCTGTTTTTT
CDR3 protein: CASSPGQGITGELFF

CDR3 length: 17
J gene: TRBJ1-1
V gene: TRBV4-2
clone size: few
D gene: -
CDR3 DNA: TGTGCCAGCAGCCAAGTTTTGTTGATGGGCAGGAACACTGAAGCTTTCTTT
CDR3 protein: CASSQVLLMGRNTEAFF

CDR3 length: 13
J gene: TRBJ2-5
V gene: TRBV7-9
clone size: few
D gene: -
CDR3 DNA: TGTGCCAGCAGCCACGAGGGCCAAGAGACCCAGTACTTC
CDR3 protein: CASSHEGQETQYF

CDR3 length: 11
J gene: TRBJ2-7
V gene: TRBV7-2
clone size: -
D gene: -
CDR3 DNA: TGTGCCAGCAGCTCGTTGTACGAGCAGTACTTC
CDR3 protein: CASSSLYEQYF